This T cell receptor (beta chain) was identified during a study of blood T cell repertoires in COVID-19. As processed by the authors: How many nucleated cells were present was estimated from reference gene primer amplification. Profiling relied on immunoSEQ multiplex PCR, and the TCRdb table lists in-frame clones only, not all of them. That table is the source of V, J and clone size, and D and trimming were worked out from the DNA. The sample lists 250,000 to 300,000 clones; 89% were seen once. The germline CDR1 and CDR2 sequences are SNHLY and FYNNEI. The CDR3 is 14 residues long. V was cut by 8 bases and J by 4 bases, with 17 bases left in between.

This TCR was sampled from an older woman with acute or convalescent COVID-19. Input material: peripheral blood. The V gene is TRBV2, the J gene TRBJ1-2; D is ambiguous. This CDR3 reads CASPLGRSGYGYTF. Here the CDR3 DNA reads TGTGCCAGCCCCCTGGGCAGGTCTGGCTATGGCTACACCTTC.